Shown below are 9 T cell receptor beta chains from a single sample sequenced in a study of Graves' ophthalmopathy and Graves' hyperthyroidism. The authors amplified TCR beta CDR3 regions, and they did so from RNA transcripts for repertoire sequencing. Second-round multiplex PCR came after first-round RT-PCR with HTBI primers. Via MiXCR, TCRdb re-called the multiplex PCR reads, giving one row per CDR3 protein. The sample has about 1.1 million distinct CDR3 sequences, less than 45% seen once; the top ten hold around 10%. The source material was peripheral blood or thyroid tissue (not recorded which). The receptor source for this set is an adult man with Graves' hyperthyroidism.

This clonotype has a handful of counts. This chain connects TRBV29-1 to TRBJ2-5; 7 bases fit TRBD1. V trimming: 3 bases; J trimming: 6 bases; junction bases outside the gene matches: 7. Germline CDR1 and CDR2: SQVTM and ANQGSEA. The length of the CDR3 is 13 residues. CDR3 sequence reads: CSVERQGTKTQYF. In DNA, the CDR3 is TGCAGCGTTGAGAGACAGGGTACGAAGACCCAGTACTTC.

This rearrangement joins TRBV29-1 to TRBJ2-5; TRBD1 or TRBD2 may be the D gene (7 bases each). The CDR3 is 13 residues long. Trimming shortened V by 8 bases and J by 3 bases, and 16 bases separated the two germline ends. The germline gives CDR1 SQVTM, CDR2 ANQGSEA. The CDR3 sequence is CSKSGTAKETQYF. CDR3 bases: TGCAGCAAAAGCGGGACAGCTAAAGAGACCCAGTACTTC.

This clonotype was detected only once. The chain has TRBV2 and TRBJ1-5; 9 positions match TRBD1. Germline lookup yields CDR1 SNHLY and CDR2 FYNNEI. The CDR3 has 17 amino acids. The CDR3: CATPLGTGFHSNQPQHF. Here the CDR3 DNA reads TGTGCTACACCCCTTGGGACAGGGTTCCATAGCAATCAGCCCCAGCATTTT.

A note on this clonotype: A much bigger clone sits one base away, suggesting this may be a read error. The chain joins TRBV10-3 to TRBJ2-5, with D unclear. The CDR3 extends over 11 amino acids. Trimming shortened V by 6 bases and J by 8 bases, and 10 bases separated the two germline ends. Germline loops: CDR1 ENHRY, CDR2 SYGVKD. The CDR3 nucleotides read TGTGCCATCAGCCCCTCGGACACCCAGTACTTC. Its translation is CAISPSDTQYF.

The gene calls are TRBV6-5 and TRBJ2-5; D could derive from TRBD1 or TRBD2 (6 bases each). The CDR3 length is 14 residues. Germline V lookup: CDR1 MNHEY, CDR2 SVGAGI. V lost 6 bases and J lost 4, with 15 bases in between. CDR3 nucleotides: TGTGCCAGCAGAAGCACGGGGGCCCCAGAGACCCAGTACTTC. It translates to CASRSTGAPETQYF.

Comments on this clonotype: It is likely a read error, because the conserved phenylalanine at the end of the CDR3 is missing. The limits of the CDR3 on the DNA are not certain, so only TCRdb's listed CDR3 is given. The chain has TRBV29-1 and TRBJ2-6; TRBD2 reflects the table's D call only, with no check against the DNA. Termini included, the CDR3 measures 12 amino acids. Germline-derived CDR1 and CDR2 are SQVTM and ANQGSEA. The CDR3 reads CSVGGLAGLPYT.

This clonotype has ten or more counts. The gene calls are TRBV10-3 and TRBJ2-7; no reliable D call. The CDR3 has 10 residues. Germline V gene sequence: CDR1 ENHRY, CDR2 SYGVKD. Trimming pared 9 bases from V and 3 bases from J, leaving 6 bases between. CDR3 residues: CAITSYEQYF. The CDR3 DNA follows: TGTGCCATAACAAGCTACGAGCAGTACTTC.

This clonotype was seen ten or more times. This chain links TRBV9 with TRBJ2-7, with D possibly being TRBD2 (5 bases). Germline values: CDR1 SGDLS, CDR2 YYNGEE. Between the trimmed V and J ends, which lost 2 bases and 0 bases, there was a span of 9 bases. The CDR3 sequence is 14 residues long. The CDR3 DNA is TGTGCCAGCAGCGTCGAGGGTTACTCCTACGAGCAGTACTTC. Translation: CASSVEGYSYEQYF.

A word on this clonotype: The CDR3 ends on some other residue instead of the conserved phenylalanine or tryptophan, so this is likely a read error. The DNA is omitted, as the CDR3 cannot be located on it reliably, and the CDR3 follows TCRdb's listing. This chain joins TRBV7-3 and TRBJ2-5; the D segment call TRBD1 is taken from the table without a DNA check. Looked up from germline, CDR1 is SGHTA and CDR2 is FQGTGA. Both ends counted, the CDR3 spans 13 residues. The CDR3 sequence is CASSPTGTDTHYY.